The 17 T cell receptor beta chains presented below share a single source sample, sequenced in a study of cytotoxic CD8 clonotypes in ibrutinib-treated CLL. Here immunoSEQ multiplex PCR was the method, and the copy in TCRdb shows in-frame clones only, minus some. The table shows about 50,000 clones, with around half occurring only once. Sequencing was performed on PBMCs, taken after 12 months of ibrutinib treatment. These TCRs come from a human donor with chronic lymphocytic leukemia.

The table lists this clone with a few counts. V usage is TRBV7-3 and J usage is TRBJ2-2; the D is unclear. Germline lookup yields CDR1 SGHTA and CDR2 FQGTGA. The CDR3 is made up of 16 amino acids. Trimming pared 2 bases from V and 4 bases from J, leaving 14 bases between. CDR3 sequence (DNA): TGTGCCAGCAGCTTAGATCCGGATAGGTCCACCGGGGAGCTGTTTTTT. As protein: CASSLDPDRSTGELFF.

The CDR3 bases are TGCGCCAGCAGCTCTAACAGGGGGGGCTACGAGCAGTACTTC. Translation gives CASSSNRGGYEQYF. The chain joins TRBV5-1 to TRBJ2-7; possible D gene TRBD1, 8 bases. The length of the CDR3 is 14 residues. Trimming left V 3 bases short and J 3 bases short, with 13 bases between. Germline CDR1 and CDR2: SGHRS and YFSETQ.

Concerning this clone itself: The germline gene is not matched at one end of the junction; a read error may be the cause. V is TRBV28 and J is TRBJ2-7; unclear D gene. The length of the CDR3 is 17 residues. In germline, CDR1 is MDHEN, CDR2 SYDVKM. The CDR3: CAGSLVIFSVGSYEQYF. As DNA, the CDR3 is TGTGCCGGCAGTCTCGTGATTTTTTCAGTGGGGTCCTACGAGCAGTACTTC. Variable domain in full (rest from reference TRBV28 and TRBJ2-7): DVKVTQSSRYLVKRTGEKVFLECVQDMDHENMFWYRQDPGLGLRLIYFSYDVKMKEKGDIPEGYSVSREKKERFSLILESASTNQTSMYLCAGSLVIFSVGSYEQYFGPGTRLTVT.

This chain links TRBV30 with TRBJ2-4; D unclear. The CDR3 runs 13 residues. V lost 2 bases and J lost 8, with 13 bases in between. The germline V gene has CDR1 GTSNPN and CDR2 SVGIG (reference sequence). This chain's CDR3 is CAWSRDSPYIQYF. The CDR3 coding sequence is TGTGCCTGGAGTAGAGACTCCCCATACATTCAGTACTTC.

Concerning this clone: With only one base between it and a far larger clone, this is likely a read error. The chain recombines TRBV5-6 with TRBJ2-7, with 9 bases lining up with TRBD1. V trimming: 3 bases; J trimming: 5 bases; junction bases outside the gene matches: 9. The CDR3 spans 15 residues. Germline V CDR1 and CDR2: SGHDT, YYEEEE. As DNA, the CDR3 is TGTGCCAGCAGCTCAATGGGACAGGGATTCCACGAGCAGTACTTC. It yields the protein CASSSMGQGFHEQYF.

The chain combines TRBV5-1 with TRBJ1-2; D call uncertain. The CDR3 is 14 residues long. The germline CDR1 and CDR2 sequences are SGHRS and YFSETQ. V was clipped by 4 bases and J by 5 bases, with 15 bases between them. The CDR3 DNA reads TGCGCCAGCAGCATCCCCCAGTCTGGATATGGCTACACCTTC. Amino acids: CASSIPQSGYGYTF.

This clone occurred a few times. The chain links TRBV7-9 to TRBJ1-5, with TRBD1 as a possible D gene (5 bases). This CDR3 comprises 12 residues. CDR1 and CDR2 (germline): SEHNR, FQNEAQ (reference sequence). V was trimmed by 5 bases and J by 11 bases, leaving 13 bases between them. The CDR3 nucleotides read TGTGCCAGCAGCGCAGGGACTACGGCCCAGCATTTT. As protein: CASSAGTTAQHF. Full variable domain (missing parts from reference TRBV7-9 and TRBJ1-5): DTGVSQNPRHKITKRGQNVTFRCDPISEHNRLYWYRQTLGQGPEFLTYFQNEAQLEKSRLLSDRFSAERPKGSFSTLEIQRTEQGDSAMYLCASSAGTTAQHFGDGTRLSIL.

In DNA form, the CDR3 reads TGTGCCAGCAGCCAAGAAGGACAGGGGGCGGATGGCTACACCTTC. Amino acid sequence: CASSQEGQGADGYTF. V usage is TRBV4-2 and J usage is TRBJ1-2, with 11 bases identical to TRBD1. V gave up 0 bases and J gave up 6 bases; unmatched junction bases: 3. Germline loops: CDR1 LGHNA, CDR2 YNFKEQ. CDR3 length equals 15 residues.

The chain combines TRBV6-6 with TRBJ1-2; 7 nucleotides match TRBD1. The CDR3 consists of 13 residues. After removal of 6 bases from V and 8 bases from J, the junction contained 9 bases not matched to a gene. CDR1 is MNHNY and CDR2 is SVGAGI in the germline V gene (reference sequence). The CDR3 region is CASREQGSGGYTF. The DNA for the CDR3 is TGTGCCAGCAGAGAACAGGGGTCGGGGGGCTACACCTTC.

This clone was seen more than once but under ten times. The rearrangement uses TRBV2 and TRBJ2-1; D not resolved. CDR3 length equals 11 residues. Germline V gene sequence: CDR1 SNHLY, CDR2 FYNNEI. V lost 5 bases and J lost 1, with 0 bases in between. The CDR3 sequence: CASSSYNEQFF. CDR3 bases: TGTGCCAGCAGTTCCTACAATGAGCAGTTCTTC.

This clone appeared many times. This rearrangement joins TRBV5-4 to TRBJ1-1; D is possibly TRBD1 (5 bases). This CDR3 comprises 14 residues. Trimming cost V 2 bases and J 1 base, with 9 bases left between them. The germline gives CDR1 SGHNT, CDR2 YYREEE (reference sequence). CDR3 residues: CASSLARANTEAFF. The CDR3 DNA reads TGTGCCAGCAGCTTAGCCAGGGCGAACACTGAAGCTTTCTTT.

With regard to this clone: One junction end disagrees with the germline gene, perhaps due to a read error. The chain is built from TRBV2 and TRBJ1-5, with a possible D match to TRBD1 (5 bases). Germline V gene data show CDR1 as SNHLY and CDR2 as FYNNEI. The CDR3 totals 15 residues. CDR3 region: CASSEGQGPNQPQHF. CDR3 in DNA: TGTGCCAGCAGCGAAGGCCAGGGCCCCAATCAGCCCCAGCATTTT. Variable domain in full (rest from reference TRBV2 and TRBJ1-5): EPEVTQTPSHQVTQMGQEVILRCVPISNHLYFYWYRQILGQKVEFLVSFYNNEISEKSEIFDDQFSVERPDGSNFTLKIRSTKLEDSAMYFCASSEGQGPNQPQHFGDGTRLSIL.

In its sample, this clone was seen a few times. The same CDR3 can be traced to other DNA sequences in this sample. The V and J genes are TRBV9 and TRBJ1-2, with D uncertain. CDR3 length: 12 amino acids. The V end lost 5 bases, the J end lost 2 bases, and 7 bases lay between the germline ends. From germline, CDR1 is SGDLS and CDR2 YYNGEE. For the CDR3, the DNA is TGTGCCAGCAGAGACGGGAACTATGGCTACACCTTC. This translates into CASRDGNYGYTF.

In this sample, this clone turned up a few times. The gene calls are TRBV7-2 and TRBJ2-7, with 8 bases identical to TRBD2. V shed 2 bases and J 7 bases; nucleotides not matched to a gene: 10. CDR3 length: 15 amino acids. CDR1 and CDR2 (germline): SGHTA, FQGNSA. In nucleotides, the CDR3 is TGTGCCAGCAGCTTATCTCGGGAGGGCCTTAGGGAGCAGTACTTC. Its protein product is CASSLSREGLREQYF.

This clone was observed many times. V gene TRBV5-8 combines with J gene TRBJ2-4; D possibly corresponds to TRBD2 (6 bases). Germline CDR1 reads SGHTS; CDR2 reads YDEGEE. V lost 2 bases and J 5 bases, leaving 14 bases between the germline ends. The CDR3 contains 15 residues. CDR3 sequence: CASSLGEDWENIQYF. The CDR3 DNA reads as TGTGCCAGCAGCTTAGGGGAGGACTGGGAAAACATTCAGTACTTC.

J is TRBJ1-2 and V is TRBV5-4, with D tentatively TRBD1 (6 bases). V was clipped by 6 bases and J by 2 bases, with 14 bases between them. The CDR3 totals 14 residues. In germline, CDR1 is SGHNT, CDR2 YYREEE (reference sequence). CDR3 coding DNA: TGTGCCAGCAACCCCGCCGGACAGAACTATGGCTACACCTTC. Amino acid sequence: CASNPAGQNYGYTF.

This chain joins TRBV5-1 and TRBJ2-3; TRBD2 aligns across 8 bases. Germline CDR1 reads SGHRS; CDR2 reads YFSETQ. The CDR3 contains 16 residues. J gave up 4 bases and V 5 bases, and 12 bases lay outside the gene matches. The CDR3 DNA reads as TGCGCCAGCAGGTCTGTTCTAGCGGGTATAGCAGATACGCAGTATTTT. This codes for CASRSVLAGIADTQYF.